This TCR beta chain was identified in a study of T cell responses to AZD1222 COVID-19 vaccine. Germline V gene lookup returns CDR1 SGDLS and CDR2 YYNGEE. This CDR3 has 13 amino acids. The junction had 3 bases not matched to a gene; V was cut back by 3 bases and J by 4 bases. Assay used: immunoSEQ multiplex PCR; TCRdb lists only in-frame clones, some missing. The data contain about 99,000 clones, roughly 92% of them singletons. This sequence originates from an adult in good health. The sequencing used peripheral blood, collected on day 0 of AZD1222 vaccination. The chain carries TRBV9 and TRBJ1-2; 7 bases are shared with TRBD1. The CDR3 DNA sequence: TGTGCCAGCAGCGCCGACAGGGTCTATGGCTACACCTTC. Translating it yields CASSADRVYGYTF.